The text below deals with one T cell receptor (beta chain). Its antigen is undetermined. Its ends do not fully match the called genes, so a read error is possible. This specimen belongs to a study of Graves' ophthalmopathy and Graves' hyperthyroidism. About the study: Peripheral blood (taken before any treatment) was collected at initial diagnosis.

Findings and caveats of the study: Most expanded clonotypes in thyroid above 0.001 frequency also showed up in blood.

This CDR3 has 16 residues. Germline assignment: CDR1 DFQATT and CDR2 SNEGSKA (reference sequence). RNA transcripts served as template for amplifying TCR beta CDR3 sequences. First-round RT-PCR used HTBI primers; second-round multiplex PCR followed. Each CDR3 protein gets one entry after TCRdb re-called the multiplex PCR reads with MiXCR. The data hold 57,000 or so distinct CDR3 sequences, with roughly 46% observed a single time. J is TRBJ2-1 and V is TRBV20-1; 7 nucleotides match TRBD1. This TCR came from an adult woman with Graves' ophthalmopathy. The sequenced sample consisted of peripheral blood. CDR3 in amino acids: CSTRDPTGNPYNEQFF. The DNA of the CDR3 is TGCAGTACTAGAGATCCGACAGGGAACCCCTACAATGAGCAGTTCTTC.